The rows below give T cell receptor beta chains drawn from one sample of a study of CD8+ T cells in alopecia areata. The assay was immunoSEQ multiplex PCR, and TCRdb's table has in-frame clones only and misses some. Of some 210,000 clones detected, approximately 72% appear once; the ten largest clones hold roughly 1.2%. The material sequenced was CD4+ T cells sorted from blood, taken between weeks 43 and 45, from a patient treated with tofacitinib. The receptor set was obtained from a human donor with alopecia areata. Each CDR3 is given with its conserved first and last residue. The D gene is left open where the match is weak. Clone sizes are given selectively: once, few, many, or a class where the clone is expanded.

V	J	size	D	DNA	CDR3
TRBV7-9	TRBJ2-3	.	.	TGTGCCAGCAGCTTAGACGGACACGCTTCAGATACGCAGTATTTT	CASSLDGHASDTQYF
TRBV5-6	TRBJ1-5	.	.	TGTGCCAGCACCGCGGGAGGGGGAAATCAGCCCCAGCATTTT	CASTAGGGNQPQHF
TRBV6-1	TRBJ2-2	.	TRBD1	TGTGCCAGCAGGCCAGGGGGCTCGAACACCGGGGAGCTGTTTTTT	CASRPGGSNTGELFF
TRBV7-2	TRBJ1-1	.	.	TGTGCCAGCAGCAGGGAGACAGGTCCTGAAGCTTTCTTT	CASSRETGPEAFF
TRBV30	TRBJ2-7	.	TRBD1	TGTGCCGTACCGGGACAGGGAACCTACGAGCAGTACTTC	CAVPGQGTYEQYF
TRBV9	TRBJ1-1	.	.	TGTGCCAGCAGCGTAGAGGGGCTCCGGGCTTTCTTT	CASSVEGLRAFF
TRBV6-5	TRBJ1-1	many	TRBD1	TGTGCCAGCAGTTACCGAGGACAGGGCCACGGAACTGAAGCTTTCTTT	CASSYRGQGHGTEAFF
TRBV28	TRBJ2-4	.	.	TGTGCCAGCACCCGGAGTATTGGGGGCGCATACATTCAGTACTTC	CASTRSIGGAYIQYF
TRBV5-1	TRBJ2-7	few	.	TGCGCCAGCAGCTTGGGAGGGGTCAACGGGGACGAGCAGTACTTC	CASSLGGVNGDEQYF
TRBV6-6	TRBJ1-1	.	TRBD1	TGTGCCAGCAGACTCGGACAGGGCGAAGCTTTCTTT	CASRLGQGEAFF
TRBV30	TRBJ1-4	.	.	TGTGCCTGGAGTGTACAAGGGGGGAAGGAAGAAAAACTGTTTTTT	CAWSVQGGKEEKLFF
TRBV7-9	TRBJ2-3	few	.	TGTGCCAGCAGCTTAGCGGACCGGGGTACGCAGTATTTT	CASSLADRGTQYF
TRBV5-1	TRBJ1-1	.	.	TGCGCCAGCAGTCTCAAGGGAGCCAACACTGAAGCTTTCTTT	CASSLKGANTEAFF
TRBV2	TRBJ1-2	.	.	TGTGCCAGCAGGGGACCGAGGGATAATGGCTACACCTTC	CASRGPRDNGYTF
TRBV29-1	TRBJ1-2	.	.	TGCAGCGTTGCTTTGGGGGTCTATGGCTACACCTTC	CSVALGVYGYTF